Below, one TCR beta chain is given with its context. TCRdb's table, derived via immunoSEQ multiplex PCR, lists solely in-frame clones and lacks some. Of tens of thousands of clones in the sample, 91% were seen once. This entry is derived from a study of OX40 agonist ivuxolimab in advanced cancers. Study information: Previous treatment with anti-PD-1, anti-PD-L1 or anti-CTLA-4 therapy was allowed; 40% had received some. Three patients showed partial responses: one hepatocellular carcinoma and two cutaneous melanoma cases.

This clonotype was sampled from an adult with an advanced solid tumor such as melanoma, head and neck, liver or kidney cancer. Source: CD4+ or CD8+ T cells sorted from blood, taken in a trial of the OX40 agonist ivuxolimab.

As DNA, the CDR3 is TGTGCCAGCAGCTTAGCAGTTGGGAGCTCCTACGAGCAGTACTTC. It encodes CASSLAVGSSYEQYF. The V call is TRBV5-8, the J call TRBJ2-7, with D perhaps TRBD2 (5 bases). CDR1 and CDR2 from the germline V gene are SGHTS and YDEGEE. The CDR3 length is 15 residues. Between the trimmed V and J ends, which lost 2 bases and 0 bases, there was a span of 12 bases.